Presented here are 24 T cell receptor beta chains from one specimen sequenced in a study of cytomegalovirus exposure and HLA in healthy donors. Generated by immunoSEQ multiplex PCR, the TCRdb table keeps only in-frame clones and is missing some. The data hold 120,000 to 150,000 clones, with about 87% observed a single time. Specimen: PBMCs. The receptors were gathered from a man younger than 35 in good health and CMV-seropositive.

DNA for the CDR3: TGTGCCAGCAGTGACAATTCAAACACCGGGGAGCTGTTTTTT. Amino acids: CASSDNSNTGELFF. V gene TRBV6-4 combines with J gene TRBJ2-2; D is unclear. The CDR3 is 14 residues long. Trimming stripped 2 bases from V and 2 bases from J, with 6 bases between. Germline CDR1 MRHNA, CDR2 SNTAGT.

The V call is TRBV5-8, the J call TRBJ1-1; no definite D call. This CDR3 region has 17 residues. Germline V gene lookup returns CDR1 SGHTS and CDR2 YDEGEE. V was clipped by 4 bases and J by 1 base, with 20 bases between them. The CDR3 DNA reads TGTGCCAGCAGCCCGACATCACACCCACTCAGGAACACTGAAGCTTTCTTT. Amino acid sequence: CASSPTSHPLRNTEAFF.

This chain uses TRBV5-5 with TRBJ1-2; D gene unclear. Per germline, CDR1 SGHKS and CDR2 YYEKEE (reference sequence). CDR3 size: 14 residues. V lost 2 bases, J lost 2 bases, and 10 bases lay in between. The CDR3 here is CASSFPDQNYGYTF. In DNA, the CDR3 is TGTGCCAGCAGCTTCCCCGATCAGAACTATGGCTACACCTTC.

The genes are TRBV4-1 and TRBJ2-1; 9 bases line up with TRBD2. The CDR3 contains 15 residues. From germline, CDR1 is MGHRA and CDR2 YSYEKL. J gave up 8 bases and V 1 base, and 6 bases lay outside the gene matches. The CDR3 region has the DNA TGCGCCAGCAGCCAAGGGGGCGGGGGGGCCGATGAGCAGTTCTTC. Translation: CASSQGGGGADEQFF.

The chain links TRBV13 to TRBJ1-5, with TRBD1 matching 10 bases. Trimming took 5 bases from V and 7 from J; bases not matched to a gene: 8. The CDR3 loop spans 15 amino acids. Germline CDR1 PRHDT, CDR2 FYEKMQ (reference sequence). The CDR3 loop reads CASSLGQGDGQPQHF. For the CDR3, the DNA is TGTGCCAGCAGCCTCGGACAGGGGGACGGACAGCCCCAGCATTTT.

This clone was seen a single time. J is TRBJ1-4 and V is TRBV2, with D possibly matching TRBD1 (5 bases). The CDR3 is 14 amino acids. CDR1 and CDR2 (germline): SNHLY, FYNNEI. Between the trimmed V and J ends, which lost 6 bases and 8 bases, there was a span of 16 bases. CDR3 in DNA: TGTGCCAGCAGAAGAACGTTGGGGCGAGAAAAACTGTTTTTT. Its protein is CASRRTLGREKLFF.

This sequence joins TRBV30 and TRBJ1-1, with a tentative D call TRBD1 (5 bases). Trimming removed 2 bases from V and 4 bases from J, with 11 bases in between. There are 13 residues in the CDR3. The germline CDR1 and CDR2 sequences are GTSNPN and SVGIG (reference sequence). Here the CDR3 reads CAWSRGRATEAFF. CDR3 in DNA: TGTGCCTGGAGTAGGGGCAGGGCCACTGAAGCTTTCTTT.

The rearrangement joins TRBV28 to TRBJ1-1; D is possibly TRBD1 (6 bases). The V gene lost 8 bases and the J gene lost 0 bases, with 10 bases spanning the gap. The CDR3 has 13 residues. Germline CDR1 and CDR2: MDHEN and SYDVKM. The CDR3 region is CASYRALNTEAFF. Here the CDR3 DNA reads TGTGCCAGCTACAGGGCCTTGAACACTGAAGCTTTCTTT.

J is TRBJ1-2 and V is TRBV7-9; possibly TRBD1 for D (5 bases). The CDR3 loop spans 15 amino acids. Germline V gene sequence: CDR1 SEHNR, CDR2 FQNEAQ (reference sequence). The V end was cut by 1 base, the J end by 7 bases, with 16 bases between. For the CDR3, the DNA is TGTGCCAGCAGCTTAGGCGGCAGCCTGGGGGGTGGCTACACCTTC. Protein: CASSLGGSLGGGYTF.

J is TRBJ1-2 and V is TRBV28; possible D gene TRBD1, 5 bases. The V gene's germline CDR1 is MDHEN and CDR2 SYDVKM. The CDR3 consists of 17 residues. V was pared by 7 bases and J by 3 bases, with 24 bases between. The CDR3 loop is CASTSAHSAGRDYGYTF. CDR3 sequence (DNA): TGTGCCAGCACCTCTGCCCATTCAGCGGGACGGGACTATGGCTACACCTTC.

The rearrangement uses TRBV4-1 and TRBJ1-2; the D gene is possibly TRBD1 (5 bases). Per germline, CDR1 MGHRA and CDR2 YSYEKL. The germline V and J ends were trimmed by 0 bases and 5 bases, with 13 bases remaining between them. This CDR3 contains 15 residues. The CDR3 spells CASSQEALGPYGYTF. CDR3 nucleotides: TGCGCCAGCAGCCAAGAAGCTTTGGGGCCTTATGGCTACACCTTC.

CDR3 in amino acids: CASSLMPQGGTGELFF. CDR3 coding DNA: TGTGCCAGCAGCTTAATGCCACAGGGAGGGACCGGGGAGCTGTTTTTT. The rearrangement uses TRBV7-3 and TRBJ2-2; TRBD2 might be the D (7 bases). The germline V gene has CDR1 SGHTA and CDR2 FQGTGA. The V end lost 1 base, the J end lost 5 bases, and 14 bases lay between the germline ends. This CDR3 region has 16 residues.

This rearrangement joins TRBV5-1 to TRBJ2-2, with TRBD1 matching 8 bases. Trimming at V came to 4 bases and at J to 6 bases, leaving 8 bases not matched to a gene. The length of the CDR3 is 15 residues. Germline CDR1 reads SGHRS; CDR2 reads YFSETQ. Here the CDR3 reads CASSSGQGLAGELFF. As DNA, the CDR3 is TGCGCCAGCAGCAGCGGACAGGGACTTGCCGGGGAGCTGTTTTTT.

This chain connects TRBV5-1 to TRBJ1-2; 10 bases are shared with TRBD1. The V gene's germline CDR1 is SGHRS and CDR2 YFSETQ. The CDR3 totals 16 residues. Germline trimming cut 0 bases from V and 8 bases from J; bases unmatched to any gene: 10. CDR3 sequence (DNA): TGCGCCAGCAGCTTGGGATCGGGACAGGGGATCTCAGGCTACACCTTC. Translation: CASSLGSGQGISGYTF.

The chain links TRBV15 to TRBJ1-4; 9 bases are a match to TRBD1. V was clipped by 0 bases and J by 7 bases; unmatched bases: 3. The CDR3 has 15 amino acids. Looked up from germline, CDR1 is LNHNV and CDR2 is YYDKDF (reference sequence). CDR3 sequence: CATSREGTGLEKLFF. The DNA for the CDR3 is TGTGCCACCAGCAGAGAGGGGACAGGGCTTGAAAAACTGTTTTTT. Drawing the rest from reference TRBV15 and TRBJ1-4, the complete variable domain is DAMVIQNPRYQVTQFGKPVTLSCSQTLNHNVMYWYQQKSSQAPKLLFHYYDKDFNNEADTPDNFQSRRPNTSFCFLDIRSPGLGDTAMYLCATSREGTGLEKLFFGSGTQLSVL.

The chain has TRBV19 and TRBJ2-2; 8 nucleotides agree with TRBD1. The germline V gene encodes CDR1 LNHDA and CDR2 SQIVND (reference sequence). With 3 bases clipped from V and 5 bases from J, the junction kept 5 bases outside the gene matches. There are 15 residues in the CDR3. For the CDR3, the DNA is TGTGCCAGTAGTATCCAGGGGGCTAGGACCGGGGAGCTGTTTTTT. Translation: CASSIQGARTGELFF.

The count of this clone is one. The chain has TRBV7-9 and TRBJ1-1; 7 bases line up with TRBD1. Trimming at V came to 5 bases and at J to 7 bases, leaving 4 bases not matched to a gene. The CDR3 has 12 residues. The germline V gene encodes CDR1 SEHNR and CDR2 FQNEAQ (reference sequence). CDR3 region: CASSIQGSEAFF. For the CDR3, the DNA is TGTGCCAGCAGCATACAGGGGAGTGAAGCTTTCTTT. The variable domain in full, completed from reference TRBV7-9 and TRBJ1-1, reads DTGVSQNPRHKITKRGQNVTFRCDPISEHNRLYWYRQTLGQGPEFLTYFQNEAQLEKSRLLSDRFSAERPKGSFSTLEIQRTEQGDSAMYLCASSIQGSEAFFGQGTRLTVV.

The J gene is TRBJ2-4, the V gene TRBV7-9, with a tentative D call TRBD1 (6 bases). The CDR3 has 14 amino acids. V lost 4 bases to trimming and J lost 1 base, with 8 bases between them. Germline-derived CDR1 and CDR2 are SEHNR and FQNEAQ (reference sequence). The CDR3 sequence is CASSSTGAKNIQYF. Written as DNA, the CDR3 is TGTGCCAGCAGCTCGACAGGTGCCAAAAACATTCAGTACTTC.

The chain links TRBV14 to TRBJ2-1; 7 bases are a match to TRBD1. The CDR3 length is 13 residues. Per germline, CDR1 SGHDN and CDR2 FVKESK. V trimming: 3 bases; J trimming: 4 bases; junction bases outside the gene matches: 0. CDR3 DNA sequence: TGTGCCAGCAGCCAGGACAGGTACAATGAGCAGTTCTTC. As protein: CASSQDRYNEQFF.

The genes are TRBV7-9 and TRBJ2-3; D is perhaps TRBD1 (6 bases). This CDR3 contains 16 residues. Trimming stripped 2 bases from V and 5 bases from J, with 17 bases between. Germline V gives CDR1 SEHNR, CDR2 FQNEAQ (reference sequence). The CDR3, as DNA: TGTGCCAGCAGCTTACCTCTGACAGGATTAGGAGATACGCAGTATTTT. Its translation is CASSLPLTGLGDTQYF.

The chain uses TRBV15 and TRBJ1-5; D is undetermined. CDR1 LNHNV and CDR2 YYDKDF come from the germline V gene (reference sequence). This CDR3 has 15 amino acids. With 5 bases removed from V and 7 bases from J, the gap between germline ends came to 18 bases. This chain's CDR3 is CATSGLYEPPQPQHF. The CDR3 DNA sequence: TGTGCCACCAGCGGACTATACGAACCACCGCAGCCCCAGCATTTT.

This CDR3 is CASSLAGAEYNEQFF. The DNA of the CDR3 is TGCGCCAGCAGCTTAGCGGGGGCCGAATACAATGAGCAGTTCTTC. J is TRBJ2-1 and V is TRBV5-1; TRBD2 matches at 8 bases. CDR3 length: 15 amino acids. V lost 2 bases, J lost 4 bases, and 5 bases stayed unmatched. Germline assignment: CDR1 SGHRS and CDR2 YFSETQ. The whole variable domain, remainder taken from reference TRBV5-1 and TRBJ2-1, is KAGVTQTPRYLIKTRGQQVTLSCSPISGHRSVSWYQQTPGQGLQFLFEYFSETQRNKGNFPGRFSGRQFSNSRSEMNVSTLELGDSALYLCASSLAGAEYNEQFFGPGTRLTVL.

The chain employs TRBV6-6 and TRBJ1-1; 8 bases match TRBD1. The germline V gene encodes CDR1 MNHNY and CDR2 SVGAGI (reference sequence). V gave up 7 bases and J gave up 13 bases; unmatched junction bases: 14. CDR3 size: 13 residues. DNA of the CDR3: TGTGCCAGCAATCGGCAACAGGGGGGAAATGATTTCTTT. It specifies CASNRQQGGNDFF.

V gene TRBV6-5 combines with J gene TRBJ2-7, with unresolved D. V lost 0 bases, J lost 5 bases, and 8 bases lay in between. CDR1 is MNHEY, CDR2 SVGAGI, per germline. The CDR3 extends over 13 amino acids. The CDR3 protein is CASSYSIQNEQYF. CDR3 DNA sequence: TGTGCCAGCAGTTACTCGATACAGAACGAGCAGTACTTC.